The TCR beta chain under discussion was sequenced for a study of T cell repertoires in cytomegalovirus infection. This CDR3 has 12 amino acids. Germline V gene data show CDR1 as SQVTM and CDR2 as ANQGSEA. Trimming removed 6 bases at V and 2 bases at J, with 11 bases between. Each CDR3 protein is one row after TCRdb ran MiXCR on the reads. The sample shows 250,000 to 350,000 distinct CDR3 sequences, roughly 24% of them seen only once. This clonotype came up a few times. Sequences were obtained from PBMCs. The rearrangement links TRBV29-1 to TRBJ2-7, with D possibly called TRBD1 or TRBD2 (5 bases each). The TCR comes from a human donor in good health (CMV status not recorded). Some clones in this sample may be carry-over from other donors' samples. In nucleotides, the CDR3 is TGCAGCGTCCATCAGGGAGCCTACGAGCAGTACTTC. Translation gives CSVHQGAYEQYF.